The rows below give T cell receptor beta chains drawn from one sample of a study of blood T cell repertoires in COVID-19. The assay was immunoSEQ multiplex PCR, and TCRdb's table has in-frame clones only and misses some. The sample lists fewer than 250,000 clones, approximately 91% occurring once. The sample consisted of peripheral blood. These receptors originate from a man in his sixties who had recovered from COVID-19. The CDR3 runs from the conserved cysteine through the conserved F or W.

V,J,CDR3
TRBV18,TRBJ1-1,CASSLQGRDTEAFF
TRBV7-9,TRBJ2-7,CAIQQGYEQYF
TRBV19,TRBJ1-3,CASSFGGDPNTIYF
TRBV9,TRBJ2-3,CASSVEPVDTQYF
TRBV14,TRBJ1-2,CASSQDPSYGYTF
TRBV28,TRBJ1-1,CASSLTGEAFF
TRBV19,TRBJ1-5,CASTKDRASYNQPQHF
TRBV7-3,TRBJ1-2,CASSPLYHRQGAQGYTF
TRBV7-2,TRBJ1-6,CASSSKQGTANSPLHF
TRBV20-1,TRBJ2-1,CSASSRTGRIDEQFF
TRBV5-6,TRBJ2-1,CASSLETLSKQFF
TRBV5-1,TRBJ1-2,CASSGTGTANYGYTF
TRBV7-9,TRBJ2-5,CASSQQGIAETQYF
TRBV28,TRBJ1-2,CASTLGGPTFYGYTF
TRBV6-5,TRBJ1-2,CASSSSDRGYGYTF
TRBV11-3,TRBJ2-3,CASSYRRGSESTDTQYF
TRBV7-2,TRBJ2-3,CALSRGGTGDTQYF
TRBV5-1,TRBJ1-1,CASSSLGQGTTEAFF
TRBV19,TRBJ1-2,CASSTGQGSFRGGYTF
TRBV4-3,TRBJ1-2,CASSQEGSYGYTF
TRBV7-3,TRBJ1-6,CASSLYNPPGSLHF
TRBV20-1,TRBJ2-7,CSAPSDHEQYF
TRBV7-6,TRBJ2-1,CASSQGQGTYNEQFF
TRBV19,TRBJ2-6,CASSLTGGAGANVLTF